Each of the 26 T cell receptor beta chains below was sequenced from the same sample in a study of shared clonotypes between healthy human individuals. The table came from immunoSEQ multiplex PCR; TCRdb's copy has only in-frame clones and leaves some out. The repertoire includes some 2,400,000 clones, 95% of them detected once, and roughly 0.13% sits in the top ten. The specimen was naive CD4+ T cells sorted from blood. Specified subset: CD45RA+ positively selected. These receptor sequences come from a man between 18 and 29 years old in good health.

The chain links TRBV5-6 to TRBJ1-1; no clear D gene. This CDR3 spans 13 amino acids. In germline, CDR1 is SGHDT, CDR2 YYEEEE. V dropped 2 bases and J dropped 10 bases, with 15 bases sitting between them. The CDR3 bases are TGTGCCAGCAGCTTTGTAGTAGGGAGAGGAGCTTTCTTT. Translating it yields CASSFVVGRGAFF.

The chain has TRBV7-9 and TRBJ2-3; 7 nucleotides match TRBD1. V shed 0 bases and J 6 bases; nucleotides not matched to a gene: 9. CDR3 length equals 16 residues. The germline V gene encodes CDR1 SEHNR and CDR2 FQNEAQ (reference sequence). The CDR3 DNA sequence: TGTGCCAGCAGCTTAGCACGAGGGGGCCCGATGGATACGCAGTATTTT. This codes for CASSLARGGPMDTQYF.

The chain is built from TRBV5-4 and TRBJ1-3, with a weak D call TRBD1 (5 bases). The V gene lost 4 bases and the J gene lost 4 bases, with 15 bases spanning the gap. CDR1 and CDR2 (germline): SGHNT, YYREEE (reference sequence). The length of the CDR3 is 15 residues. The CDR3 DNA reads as TGTGCCAGCAGCCCTGGCGAGAGGGGAGGAAACACCATATATTTT. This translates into CASSPGERGGNTIYF.

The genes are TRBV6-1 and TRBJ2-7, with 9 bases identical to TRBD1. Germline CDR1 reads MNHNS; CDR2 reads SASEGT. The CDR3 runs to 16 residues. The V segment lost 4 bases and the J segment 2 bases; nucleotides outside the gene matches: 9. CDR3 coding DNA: TGTGCCAGCAGTGCACAACAGGGGGCTATCGCCTACGAGCAGTACTTC. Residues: CASSAQQGAIAYEQYF.

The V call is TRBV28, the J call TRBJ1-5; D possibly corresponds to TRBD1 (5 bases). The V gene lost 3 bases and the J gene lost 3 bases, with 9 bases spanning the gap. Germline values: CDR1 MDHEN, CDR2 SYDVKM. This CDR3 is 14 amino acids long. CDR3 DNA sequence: TGTGCCAGCAGTTTCCCGGGACCCAATCAGCCCCAGCATTTT. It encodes CASSFPGPNQPQHF. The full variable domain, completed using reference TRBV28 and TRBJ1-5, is DVKVTQSSRYLVKRTGEKVFLECVQDMDHENMFWYRQDPGLGLRLIYFSYDVKMKEKGDIPEGYSVSREKKERFSLILESASTNQTSMYLCASSFPGPNQPQHFGDGTRLSIL.

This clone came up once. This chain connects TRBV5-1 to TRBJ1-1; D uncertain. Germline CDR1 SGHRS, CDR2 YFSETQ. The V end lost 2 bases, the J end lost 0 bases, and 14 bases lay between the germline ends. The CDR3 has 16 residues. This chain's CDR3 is CASSLSPAGMNTEAFF. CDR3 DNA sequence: TGCGCCAGCAGCTTAAGTCCCGCTGGAATGAACACTGAAGCTTTCTTT.

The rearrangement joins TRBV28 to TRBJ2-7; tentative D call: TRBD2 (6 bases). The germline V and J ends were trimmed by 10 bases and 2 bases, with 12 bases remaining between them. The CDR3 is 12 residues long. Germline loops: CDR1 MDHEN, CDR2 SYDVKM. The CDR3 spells CATSPGAYEQYF. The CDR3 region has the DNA TGTGCCACCTCCCCGGGGGCCTACGAGCAGTACTTC.

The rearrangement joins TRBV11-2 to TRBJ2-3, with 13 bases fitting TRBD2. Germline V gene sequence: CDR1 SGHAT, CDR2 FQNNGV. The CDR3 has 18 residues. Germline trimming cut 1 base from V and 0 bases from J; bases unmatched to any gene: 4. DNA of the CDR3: TGTGCCAGCAGCTTAGGGACTAGCGGGAGCGCTAGCACAGATACGCAGTATTTT. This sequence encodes CASSLGTSGSASTDTQYF.

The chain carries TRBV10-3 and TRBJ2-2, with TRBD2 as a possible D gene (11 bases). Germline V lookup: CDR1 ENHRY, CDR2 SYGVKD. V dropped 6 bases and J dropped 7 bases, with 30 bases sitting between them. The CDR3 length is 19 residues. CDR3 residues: CAIRAGTGVFTSGSGELFF. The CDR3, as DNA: TGTGCCATCAGGGCCGGGACAGGGGTTTTCACTAGCGGGAGCGGGGAGCTGTTTTTT.

CDR3 sequence: CASSPDRSDTGELFF. The CDR3 region has the DNA TGCGCCAGCAGCCCGGACAGGTCGGACACCGGGGAGCTGTTTTTT. The V call is TRBV5-1, the J call TRBJ2-2; 7 nucleotides match TRBD1. Trimming at V came to 4 bases and at J to 3 bases, leaving 6 bases not matched to a gene. The CDR3 spans 15 residues. Germline-derived CDR1 and CDR2 are SGHRS and YFSETQ.

The DNA for the CDR3 is TGCGCCAGCAGCTTACCCGGGACAGGGTACAATGAGCAGTTCTTC. Its protein is CASSLPGTGYNEQFF. V and J are TRBV5-1 and TRBJ2-1; 9 bases are a match to TRBD1. V lost 2 bases, J lost 4 bases, and 4 bases stayed unmatched. CDR3 length: 15 amino acids. CDR1 is SGHRS and CDR2 is YFSETQ in the germline V gene. Full variable domain (outside the CDR3, taken from reference TRBV5-1 and TRBJ2-1): KAGVTQTPRYLIKTRGQQVTLSCSPISGHRSVSWYQQTPGQGLQFLFEYFSETQRNKGNFPGRFSGRQFSNSRSEMNVSTLELGDSALYLCASSLPGTGYNEQFFGPGTRLTVL.

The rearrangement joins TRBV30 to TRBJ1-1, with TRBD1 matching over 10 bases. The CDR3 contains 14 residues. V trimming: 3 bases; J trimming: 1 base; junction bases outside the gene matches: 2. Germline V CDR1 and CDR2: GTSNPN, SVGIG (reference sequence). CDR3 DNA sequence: TGTGCCTGGAGGACAGGGGGCTCGAACACTGAAGCTTTCTTT. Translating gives CAWRTGGSNTEAFF.

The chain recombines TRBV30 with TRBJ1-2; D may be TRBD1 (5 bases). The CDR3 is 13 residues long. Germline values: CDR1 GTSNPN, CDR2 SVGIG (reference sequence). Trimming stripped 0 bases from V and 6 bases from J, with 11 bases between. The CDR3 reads CAWSVEQADGYTF. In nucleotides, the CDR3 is TGTGCCTGGAGTGTCGAACAGGCTGATGGCTACACCTTC.

CDR3: CASTPDSSGNTIYF. DNA of the CDR3: TGTGCCAGCACACCCGACAGTTCTGGAAACACCATATATTTT. The J gene is TRBJ1-3, the V gene TRBV6-6, with a tentative D call TRBD1 (5 bases). The germline V and J ends were trimmed by 7 bases and 1 base, with 11 bases remaining between them. Germline V gives CDR1 MNHNY, CDR2 SVGAGI (reference sequence). The CDR3 extends over 14 amino acids.

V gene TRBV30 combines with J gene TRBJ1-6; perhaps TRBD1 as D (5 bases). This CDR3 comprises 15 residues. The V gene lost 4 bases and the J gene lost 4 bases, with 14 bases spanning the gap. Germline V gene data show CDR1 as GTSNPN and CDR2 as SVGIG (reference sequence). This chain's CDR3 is CAWTRRGVYNSPLHF. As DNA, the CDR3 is TGTGCCTGGACCAGGAGAGGGGTGTATAATTCACCCCTCCACTTT.

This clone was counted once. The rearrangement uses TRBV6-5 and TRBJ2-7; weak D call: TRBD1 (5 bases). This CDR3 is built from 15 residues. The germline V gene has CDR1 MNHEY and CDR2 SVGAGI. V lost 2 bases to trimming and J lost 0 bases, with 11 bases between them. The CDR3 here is CASSYEQASSYEQYF. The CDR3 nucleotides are TGTGCCAGCAGTTACGAACAGGCGAGCTCCTACGAGCAGTACTTC.

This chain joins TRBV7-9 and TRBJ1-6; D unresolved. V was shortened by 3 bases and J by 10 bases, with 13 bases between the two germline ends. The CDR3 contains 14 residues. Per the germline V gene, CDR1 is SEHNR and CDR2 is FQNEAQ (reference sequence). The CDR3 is CASSFERDGSPLHF. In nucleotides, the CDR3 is TGTGCCAGCAGCTTTGAGAGGGATGGGTCACCCCTCCACTTT. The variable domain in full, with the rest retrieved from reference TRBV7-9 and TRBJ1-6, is DTGVSQNPRHKITKRGQNVTFRCDPISEHNRLYWYRQTLGQGPEFLTYFQNEAQLEKSRLLSDRFSAERPKGSFSTLEIQRTEQGDSAMYLCASSFERDGSPLHFGNGTRLTVT.

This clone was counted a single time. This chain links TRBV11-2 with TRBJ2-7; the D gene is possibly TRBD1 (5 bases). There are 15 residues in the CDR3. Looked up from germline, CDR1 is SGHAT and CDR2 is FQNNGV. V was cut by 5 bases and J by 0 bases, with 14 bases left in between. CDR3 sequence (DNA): TGTGCCAGCAGCCATACGGACAAACACTCCTACGAGCAGTACTTC. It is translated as CASSHTDKHSYEQYF.

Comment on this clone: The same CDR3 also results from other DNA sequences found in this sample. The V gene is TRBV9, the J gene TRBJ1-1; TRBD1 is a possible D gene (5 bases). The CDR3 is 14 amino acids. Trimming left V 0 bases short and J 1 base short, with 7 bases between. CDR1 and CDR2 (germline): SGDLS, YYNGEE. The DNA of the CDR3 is TGTGCCAGCAGCGTAGGTCAGGGGAACACTGAAGCTTTCTTT. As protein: CASSVGQGNTEAFF.

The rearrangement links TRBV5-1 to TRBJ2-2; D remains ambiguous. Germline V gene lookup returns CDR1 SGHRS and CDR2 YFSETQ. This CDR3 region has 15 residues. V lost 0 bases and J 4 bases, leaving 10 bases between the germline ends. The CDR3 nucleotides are TGCGCCAGCAGCTTGGCATCAGTAACCACCGGGGAGCTGTTTTTT. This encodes CASSLASVTTGELFF.

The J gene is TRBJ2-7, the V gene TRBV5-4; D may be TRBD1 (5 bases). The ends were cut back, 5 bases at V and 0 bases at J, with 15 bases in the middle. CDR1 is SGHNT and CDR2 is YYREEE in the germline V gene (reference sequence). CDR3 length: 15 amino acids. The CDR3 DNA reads TGTGCCAGCAGATCTGGACAAAAAAGCTCCTACGAGCAGTACTTC. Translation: CASRSGQKSSYEQYF.

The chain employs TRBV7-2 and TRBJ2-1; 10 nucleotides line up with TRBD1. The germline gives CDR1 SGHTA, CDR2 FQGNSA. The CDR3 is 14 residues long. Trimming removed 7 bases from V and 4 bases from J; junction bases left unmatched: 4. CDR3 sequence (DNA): TGTGCCAGCAACCGGGACAGGGGTTACAATGAGCAGTTCTTC. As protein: CASNRDRGYNEQFF.

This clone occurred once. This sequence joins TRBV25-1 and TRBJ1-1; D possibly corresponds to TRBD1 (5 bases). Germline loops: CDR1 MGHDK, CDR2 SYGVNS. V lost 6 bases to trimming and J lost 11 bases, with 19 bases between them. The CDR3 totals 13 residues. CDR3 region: CASSRREFGSAFF. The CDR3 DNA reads TGTGCCAGCAGCCGCAGGGAGTTCGGTTCGGCTTTCTTT.

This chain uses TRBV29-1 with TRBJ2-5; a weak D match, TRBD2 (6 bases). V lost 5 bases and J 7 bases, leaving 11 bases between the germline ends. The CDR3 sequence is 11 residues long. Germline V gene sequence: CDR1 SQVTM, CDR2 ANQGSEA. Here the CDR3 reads CSVLAGGTQYF. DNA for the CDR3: TGCAGCGTTTTAGCCGGGGGGACCCAGTACTTC.

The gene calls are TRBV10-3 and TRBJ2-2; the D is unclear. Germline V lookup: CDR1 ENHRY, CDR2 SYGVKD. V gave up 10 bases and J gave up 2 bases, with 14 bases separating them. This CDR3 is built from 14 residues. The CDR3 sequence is CATRASQNTGELFF. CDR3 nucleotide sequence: TGTGCCACCCGGGCCTCCCAAAACACCGGGGAGCTGTTTTTT.

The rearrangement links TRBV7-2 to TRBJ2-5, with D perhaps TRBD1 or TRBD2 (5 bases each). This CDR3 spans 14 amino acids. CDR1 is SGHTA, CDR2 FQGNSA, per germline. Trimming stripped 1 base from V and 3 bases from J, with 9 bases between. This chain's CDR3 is CASSLVGEKETQYF. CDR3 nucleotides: TGTGCCAGCAGCTTAGTGGGGGAGAAAGAGACCCAGTACTTC.